Listed below are T cell receptor beta chains from one sample, sequenced in a study of control samples from healthy donors and cancer patients. This table comes from immunoSEQ multiplex PCR, and its TCRdb copy is limited to in-frame clones, with some not included. The sample lists 160,000 or so clones, 96% occurring once. The sample consisted of blood. These TCRs come from a woman in her 30s in good health. Both conserved end residues are part of each CDR3. Each record gives: clone size, J gene, V gene, D gene, CDR3 protein, CDR3 DNA. A D gene is named only where the DNA matches it firmly. Clone sizes are given selectively: once, few, many, or a class where the clone is expanded.

.,TRBJ1-4,TRBV11-2,.,CASSYRDARVEKLFF,TGTGCCAGCAGTTACCGGGACGCGAGGGTTGAAAAACTGTTTTTT
once,TRBJ2-3,TRBV9,TRBD2,CASSVDGGRAVDTQYF,TGTGCCAGCAGCGTAGACGGCGGGAGGGCCGTAGATACGCAGTATTTT
.,TRBJ2-1,TRBV2,TRBD2,CASSDPILAGKDEQFF,TGTGCCAGCAGTGACCCCATACTAGCGGGGAAGGATGAGCAGTTCTTC
.,TRBJ1-2,TRBV4-1,TRBD1,CASSRPGQIIYGYTF,TGCGCCAGCAGCCGTCCGGGACAGATTATCTATGGCTACACCTTC
.,TRBJ1-2,TRBV28,.,CASSSYRVVRGYTF,TGTGCCAGCAGTTCTTACAGGGTTGTTCGTGGCTACACCTTC
.,TRBJ1-2,TRBV12-3/TRBV12-4,.,CASSLVLNYGYTF,TGTGCCAGCAGTTTAGTGCTGAACTATGGCTACACCTTC
.,TRBJ1-2,TRBV6-5,.,CASSLSGGGIYGYTF,TGTGCCAGCAGTCTTTCAGGTGGGGGCATCTATGGCTACACCTTC
.,TRBJ2-1,TRBV27,TRBD2,CASSRRLAPDGNEQFF,TGTGCCAGCAGCCGAAGACTAGCCCCAGACGGGAATGAGCAGTTCTTC
.,TRBJ2-7,TRBV12-3/TRBV12-4,.,CASSFGYEQYF,TGTGCCAGCAGTTTCGGATACGAGCAGTACTTC
.,TRBJ1-5,TRBV4-2,.,CASSQAPGDQPQHF,TGTGCCAGCAGCCAAGCCCCAGGGGACCAGCCCCAGCATTTT
once,TRBJ1-2,TRBV10-3,TRBD1,CAIRGTGWRYGYTF,TGTGCCATCAGGGGGACAGGGTGGCGCTATGGCTACACCTTC
.,TRBJ1-1,TRBV27,.,CASSLSSAGWTEAFF,TGTGCCAGCAGTTTATCGTCGGCAGGATGGACTGAAGCTTTCTTT
.,TRBJ1-1,TRBV29-1,.,CSVLRATMNTEAFF,TGCAGCGTTTTGCGAGCTACTATGAACACTGAAGCTTTCTTT
.,TRBJ2-1,TRBV5-6,.,CASSLGALQFF,TGTGCCAGCAGCTTGGGAGCTTTGCAGTTCTTC
.,TRBJ1-1,TRBV6-5,.,CASSYGVRGTEAFF,TGTGCCAGCAGTTACGGGGTCAGGGGCACTGAAGCTTTCTTT
.,TRBJ2-1,TRBV24-1,TRBD2,CATSAAGRYNNEQFF,TGTGCCACCAGTGCAGCGGGACGGTACAACAATGAGCAGTTCTTC
.,TRBJ2-7,TRBV18,.,CASSGGPEQYF,TGTGCCAGCTCAGGGGGGCCCGAGCAGTACTTC
few,TRBJ2-1,TRBV27,.,CASSLNGPEYEQFF,TGTGCCAGCAGTTTAAACGGGCCGGAATATGAGCAGTTCTTC
.,TRBJ1-5,TRBV6-5,.,CASTTDRGNQPQHF,TGTGCCAGCACGACCGACCGGGGGAATCAGCCCCAGCATTTT
once,TRBJ1-3,TRBV10-1,.,CASSDPRENTIYF,TGCGCCAGCAGTGACCCCCGGGAAAACACCATATATTTT
.,TRBJ2-6,TRBV19,.,CASSGRESGANVLTF,TGTGCCAGTAGTGGCAGGGAGTCTGGGGCCAACGTCCTGACTTTC
.,TRBJ1-6,TRBV7-2,.,CASSKTGTNNSPLHF,TGTGCCAGCAGCAAAACCGGGACAAATAATTCACCCCTCCACTTT